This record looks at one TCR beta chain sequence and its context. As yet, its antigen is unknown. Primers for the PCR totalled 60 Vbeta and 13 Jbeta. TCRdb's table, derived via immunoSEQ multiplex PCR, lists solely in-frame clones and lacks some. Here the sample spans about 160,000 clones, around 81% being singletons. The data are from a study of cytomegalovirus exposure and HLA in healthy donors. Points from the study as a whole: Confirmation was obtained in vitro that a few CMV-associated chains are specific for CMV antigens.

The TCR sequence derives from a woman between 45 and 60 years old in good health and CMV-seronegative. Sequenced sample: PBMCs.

The CDR3: CASRSTLHPGTGGGDEQFF. In DNA, the CDR3 is TGTGCCAGTAGGAGCACACTCCACCCCGGGACAGGGGGCGGCGATGAGCAGTTCTTC. This chain connects TRBV19 to TRBJ2-1, with 12 bases matching TRBD1. The CDR3 has 19 amino acids. Trimming removed 6 bases from V and 8 bases from J; junction bases left unmatched: 20. Germline loops: CDR1 LNHDA, CDR2 SQIVND (reference sequence).